Shown below are 24 T cell receptor beta chains from a single sample sequenced in a study of cytomegalovirus exposure and HLA in healthy donors. Use of 60 Vbeta and 13 Jbeta primers characterized the PCR. Sequencing was performed with immunoSEQ multiplex PCR; in TCRdb, only in-frame clones are kept and a portion is missing. The repertoire holds about 190,000 clones, with about 85% as singletons. The specimen sequenced was PBMCs. Receptors were obtained from a woman in her fifties or sixties in good health and CMV-seropositive.

This chain uses TRBV27 with TRBJ1-6; D is possibly TRBD1 (5 bases). The CDR3 consists of 14 residues. Looked up from germline, CDR1 is MNHEY and CDR2 is SMNVEV (reference sequence). The V and J ends lost 6 bases and 0 bases respectively, with 6 bases between them. Here the CDR3 DNA reads TGTGCCAGCAGGGGGGGCTCCTATAATTCACCCCTCCACTTT. Translating it yields CASRGGSYNSPLHF.

V and J are TRBV27 and TRBJ2-2; no firm D call. The CDR3 totals 14 residues. The V end lost 2 bases, the J end lost 6 bases, and 10 bases lay between the germline ends. Germline-derived CDR1 and CDR2 are MNHEY and SMNVEV (reference sequence). CDR3 residues: CASSLHQSSGELFF. CDR3 DNA sequence: TGTGCCAGCAGTTTACATCAGTCGTCCGGGGAGCTGTTTTTT.

V usage is TRBV5-1 and J usage is TRBJ1-2; the match to TRBD1 covers 9 bases. V trimming: 2 bases; J trimming: 8 bases; junction bases outside the gene matches: 7. Looked up from germline, CDR1 is SGHRS and CDR2 is YFSETQ. The CDR3 runs 14 residues. This chain's CDR3 is CASSFGQGYYGYTF. The CDR3 DNA reads TGCGCCAGCAGCTTTGGACAGGGGTATTACGGCTACACCTTC.

The chain's CDR3 is CASNPRQGPSYEQYF. The DNA of the CDR3 is TGTGCCAGCAATCCTCGACAGGGACCCTCCTACGAGCAGTACTTC. This sequence joins TRBV6-5 and TRBJ2-7, with 7 bases lining up with TRBD1. There are 15 residues in the CDR3. The germline V gene encodes CDR1 MNHEY and CDR2 SVGAGI. Unmatched junction bases numbered 9, after V lost 7 bases and J lost 0 bases.

V usage is TRBV7-7 and J usage is TRBJ2-5; 11 bases fit TRBD2. Trimming cost V 5 bases and J 5 bases; bases outside gene matches: 7. CDR3 length: 15 residues. Germline values: CDR1 SSHAT, CDR2 FNYEAQ (reference sequence). DNA for the CDR3: TGTGCCAGCAGCAAAGGGACTAGCGGAAGGGAGACCCAGTACTTC. It codes for CASSKGTSGRETQYF.

This chain links TRBV7-3 with TRBJ1-3; 7 bases are a match to TRBD1. This CDR3 region has 15 residues. The ends lost 3 bases at V and 4 bases at J; junction bases unmatched: 6. Looked up from germline, CDR1 is SGHTA and CDR2 is FQGTGA. The CDR3 here is CASSFSGQSGNTIYF. CDR3 sequence (DNA): TGTGCCAGCAGCTTCTCGGGACAGTCGGGAAACACCATATATTTT.

The chain couples TRBV28 to TRBJ2-3, with D possibly matching TRBD2 (5 bases). The germline V and J ends were trimmed by 7 bases and 6 bases, with 14 bases remaining between them. Germline CDR1 MDHEN, CDR2 SYDVKM. CDR3 size: 13 residues. The CDR3, as DNA: TGTGCCAGCACCCTCGGGGTAGTGGATACGCAGTATTTT. It encodes CASTLGVVDTQYF.

This clone was counted between two and nine times. The chain combines TRBV14 with TRBJ1-6; D might be TRBD1 (6 bases). The CDR3 runs to 15 residues. The germline gives CDR1 SGHDN, CDR2 FVKESK. V was pared by 2 bases and J by 7 bases, with 12 bases between. CDR3: CASSQRTVLNSPLHF. CDR3 DNA sequence: TGTGCCAGCAGCCAACGGACAGTTTTGAATTCACCCCTCCACTTT. The full variable domain, in which reference TRBV14 and TRBJ1-6 provide the parts outside the CDR3, is EAGVTQFPSHSVIEKGQTVTLRCDPISGHDNLYWYRRVMGKEIKFLLHFVKESKQDESGMPNNRFLAERTGGTYSTLKVQPAELEDSGVYFCASSQRTVLNSPLHFGNGTRLTVT.

In regard to this clone: The sample has other DNA sequences that encode this CDR3 too. The chain employs TRBV11-2 and TRBJ2-7; D is ambiguous. The ends were cut back, 3 bases at V and 6 bases at J, with 3 bases in the middle. Germline V lookup: CDR1 SGHAT, CDR2 FQNNGV. This CDR3 is 10 amino acids long. This CDR3 is CASSFSEQYF. The CDR3 DNA reads as TGTGCCAGCAGCTTCAGCGAGCAGTACTTC.

This clone was counted between two and nine times. CDR3 nucleotides: TGTGCCAGCAGCTTACGACAGGGAAGTCTCACTGAAGCTTTCTTT. Protein product: CASSLRQGSLTEAFF. The gene calls are TRBV7-8 and TRBJ1-1, with TRBD1 matching 7 bases. The CDR3 has 15 amino acids. The germline V gene has CDR1 SGHVS and CDR2 FQNEAQ. The V and J ends lost 2 bases and 4 bases, in that order; junction bases with no gene match: 7.

The J gene is TRBJ1-2, the V gene TRBV10-2; D not certain. From germline, CDR1 is WSHSY and CDR2 SAAADI. This CDR3 is 14 amino acids long. Deletions cut 5 bases from V and 4 bases from J, with 14 bases between. The CDR3 region is CASSMQPSSYGYTF. The DNA for the CDR3 is TGCGCCAGCAGTATGCAGCCTTCTAGCTATGGCTACACCTTC.

The V and J genes are TRBV6-5 and TRBJ2-2, with 9 positions matching TRBD1. The CDR3 is 15 residues long. Per the germline V gene, CDR1 is MNHEY and CDR2 is SVGAGI. V gave up 6 bases and J gave up 5 bases; unmatched junction bases: 7. The CDR3 loop is CASSPTGGWTGELFF. In DNA, the CDR3 is TGTGCCAGCAGCCCGACAGGGGGGTGGACCGGGGAGCTGTTTTTT.

Concerning this clone: Mismatch with germline at one junction end may stem from a read error. The chain joins TRBV7-9 to TRBJ2-4, with TRBD2 as a possible D gene (7 bases). The CDR3 totals 11 residues. Germline V gene sequence: CDR1 SEHNR, CDR2 FQNEAQ (reference sequence). The chain's CDR3 is CASSLAGGPSF. In nucleotides, the CDR3 is TGTGCCAGCAGCTTAGCGGGGGGGCCCTCTTTC. The full variable domain, its missing parts supplied by reference TRBV7-9 and TRBJ2-4, is DTGVSQNPRHKITKRGQNVTFRCDPISEHNRLYWYRQTLGQGPEFLTYFQNEAQLEKSRLLSDRFSAERPKGSFSTLEIQRTEQGDSAMYLCASSLAGGPSFGAGTRLSVL.

The chain combines TRBV28 with TRBJ2-7; TRBD1 is a possible D gene (5 bases). In germline, CDR1 is MDHEN, CDR2 SYDVKM. There are 18 residues in the CDR3. The ends were cut back, 2 bases at V and 2 bases at J, with 22 bases in the middle. The CDR3 DNA sequence: TGTGCCAGCAGTTTAACTCCAGGGATCGCCAGTAATACCTACGAGCAGTACTTC. Amino acid sequence: CASSLTPGIASNTYEQYF.

This chain joins TRBV4-1 and TRBJ1-2; maybe TRBD1 (6 bases). This CDR3 comprises 13 residues. V dropped 0 bases and J dropped 8 bases, with 10 bases sitting between them. Germline CDR1 is MGHRA and CDR2 is YSYEKL. The chain's CDR3 is CASSQDRGGGYTF. The CDR3 DNA reads TGCGCCAGCAGCCAAGACAGGGGTGGCGGCTACACCTTC.

This chain connects TRBV19 to TRBJ2-7, with D perhaps matching TRBD1 (6 bases). The germline V gene encodes CDR1 LNHDA and CDR2 SQIVND (reference sequence). There are 13 residues in the CDR3. Trimming removed 6 bases at V and 6 bases at J, with 15 bases between. CDR3 region: CASSDGQTPEQYF. In nucleotides, the CDR3 is TGTGCCAGTAGCGATGGACAGACCCCCGAGCAGTACTTC. The whole variable domain, filled in from reference TRBV19 and TRBJ2-7, reads DGGITQSPKYLFRKEGQNVTLSCEQNLNHDAMYWYRQDPGQGLRLIYYSQIVNDFQKGDIAEGYSVSREKKESFPLTVTSAQKNPTAFYLCASSDGQTPEQYFGPGTRLTVT.

This clone was seen a single time. The rearrangement uses TRBV19 and TRBJ2-1; 9 bases fit TRBD1. Per the germline V gene, CDR1 is LNHDA and CDR2 is SQIVND (reference sequence). CDR3 length: 14 amino acids. V was pared by 10 bases and J by 15 bases, with 19 bases of the junction left unmatched. This chain's CDR3 is CATDPGTGLIGLFF. The DNA for the CDR3 is TGTGCCACGGACCCCGGGACAGGGTTAATTGGTCTGTTCTTC.

The chain joins TRBV15 to TRBJ1-2; D uncertain. Germline V gene data show CDR1 as LNHNV and CDR2 as YYDKDF (reference sequence). This CDR3 is 14 amino acids long. Between the trimmed V and J ends, which lost 5 bases and 0 bases, there was a span of 10 bases. The CDR3: CATSSAEANYGYTF. In DNA, the CDR3 is TGTGCCACCAGCTCTGCGGAAGCTAACTATGGCTACACCTTC.

This clone was recorded many times. This chain joins TRBV6-1 and TRBJ1-5, with 8 bases identical to TRBD1. The V gene's germline CDR1 is MNHNS and CDR2 SASEGT. The length of the CDR3 is 15 residues. After removal of 6 bases from V and 5 bases from J, the junction contained 9 bases not matched to a gene. The CDR3 coding sequence is TGTGCCAGCAGCCGGGGACAGGCAGGGGATCAGCCCCAGCATTTT. Translated, it gives CASSRGQAGDQPQHF.

This clone was counted a few times. The V and J genes are TRBV5-4 and TRBJ2-1; D is perhaps TRBD1 (5 bases). Germline V gene sequence: CDR1 SGHNT, CDR2 YYREEE (reference sequence). V was shortened by 4 bases and J by 2 bases, with 13 bases between the two germline ends. The CDR3 has 15 residues. The CDR3 protein is CASSPRGTAYNEQFF. CDR3 in DNA: TGTGCCAGCAGCCCAAGGGGTACAGCCTACAATGAGCAGTTCTTC.

The chain carries TRBV7-9 and TRBJ2-7; TRBD1 is a possible D gene (6 bases). Germline V gene lookup returns CDR1 SEHNR and CDR2 FQNEAQ (reference sequence). The CDR3 is 15 amino acids. Deletions cut 0 bases from V and 4 bases from J, with 13 bases between. CDR3 sequence: CASSLAAGVEYEQYF. CDR3 sequence (DNA): TGTGCCAGCAGCTTAGCGGCAGGGGTAGAATACGAGCAGTACTTC.

The chain joins TRBV9 to TRBJ2-3, with TRBD2 matching over 13 bases. The CDR3 extends over 16 amino acids. Losses at the gene ends were 4 bases for V and 3 bases for J; bases not matched to a gene: 5. The germline CDR1 and CDR2 sequences are SGDLS and YYNGEE. The CDR3 region is CASSTGLAGLTDTQYF. In DNA, the CDR3 is TGTGCCAGCAGCACGGGACTAGCGGGGCTAACAGATACGCAGTATTTT.

The chain has TRBV18 and TRBJ2-7, with a weak D call TRBD1 (6 bases). The V end was cut by 4 bases, the J end by 7 bases, with 20 bases between. Germline V lookup: CDR1 KGHSH, CDR2 LQKENI. The CDR3 has 15 residues. CDR3 loop: CASSRTGTSTTEQYF. CDR3 nucleotides: TGTGCCAGCTCACGAACCGGGACATCCACCACGGAGCAGTACTTC.

This clone appeared a single time. This chain connects TRBV30 to TRBJ2-3, with TRBD2 matching over 9 bases. This CDR3 is 16 amino acids long. The germline V gene has CDR1 GTSNPN and CDR2 SVGIG (reference sequence). V was clipped by 8 bases and J by 2 bases; unmatched bases: 14. The CDR3 loop reads CAGTAASGAYTDTQYF. In nucleotides, the CDR3 is TGTGCCGGAACGGCGGCTAGCGGGGCGTACACAGATACGCAGTATTTT.